Sequencing of this TCR beta chain was carried out in a study of CD8 T cells in ankylosing spondylitis. This clonotype was observed many times. Its cognate antigen is unknown. Study outcomes and limitations: Apparently characteristic of ankylosing spondylitis blood was a TCR beta motif (under ten highly homologous variants). Disease-linked clones reportedly concentrated significantly in matched ankylosing spondylitis synovial fluid.

J was trimmed by 5 bases and V by 7 bases; bases with no gene match: 13. The CDR3 is made up of 16 amino acids. Germline CDR1 is KGHDR and CDR2 is SFDVKD. In TCRdb, the 5' RACE reads were re-called with MiXCR into one record per CDR3 protein. The data hold some 52,000 distinct CDR3 sequences, with roughly 7.4% observed a single time. The sequence was obtained from a female donor with ankylosing spondylitis or in good health (not recorded which). Material: blood, either unsorted or a sorted T cell fraction (not recorded which). This chain uses TRBV24-1 with TRBJ1-5; 7 positions match TRBD1. In nucleotides, the CDR3 is TGTGCCACCAGATCGAAGCCCGACAGGGAAGATCAGCCCCAGCATTTT. Translation gives CATRSKPDREDQPQHF.